This T cell receptor (beta chain) was sequenced during a study of T-cell reconstitution after alpha-beta-depleted transplantation in children. Unique molecular identifiers were used in preparing the TCRbeta library. TCRdb independently ran MiXCR on the PCR reads; one entry per CDR3 protein. The sample contains 180,000 or so distinct CDR3 sequences, just under 6.5% of which appear only once. This clonotype was seen many times. V was clipped by 4 bases and J by 2 bases, with 10 bases between them. This CDR3 is built from 14 residues. The germline V gene has CDR1 SGHTA and CDR2 FQGNSA. Specimen: PBMCs, collected before TCRalphabeta/CD19-depleted stem cell transplant. The chain uses TRBV7-2 and TRBJ2-3; D possibly uses TRBD1 or TRBD2 (5 bases each). The receptor was derived from a girl under two years old with combined immunodeficiency, due to receive a stem cell transplant. CDR3 nucleotide sequence: TGTGCCAGCAGCTGGGACCTTAACACAGATACGCAGTATTTT. It specifies CASSWDLNTDTQYF. Using reference TRBV7-2 and TRBJ2-3 for the parts outside the CDR3, the full variable domain is GAGVSQSPSNKVTEKGKDVELRCDPISGHTALYWYRQSLGQGLEFLIYFQGNSAPDKSGLPSDRFSAERTGGSVSTLTIQRTQQEDSAVYLCASSWDLNTDTQYFGPGTRLTVL.